The 22 T cell receptor beta chains listed next were all sequenced from one sample in a study of cytomegalovirus exposure and HLA in healthy donors. The repertoire was sequenced with immunoSEQ multiplex PCR; TCRdb's copy has only in-frame clones and lacks some. The sample holds under 200,000 clones, roughly 89% seen once. The sequencing input was PBMCs. These receptors were taken from a woman aged 18-30 years in good health and CMV-seropositive.

The gene calls are TRBV7-3 and TRBJ2-3, with D maybe TRBD2 (6 bases). Per germline, CDR1 SGHTA and CDR2 FQGTGA. This CDR3 is built from 15 residues. The V end lost 5 bases, the J end lost 4 bases, and 16 bases lay between the germline ends. CDR3 sequence (DNA): TGTGCCAGCAGCGCCACCGGGACTTCGGCAGATACGCAGTATTTT. Its protein is CASSATGTSADTQYF.

This clone showed up just a few times. V gene TRBV11-2 combines with J gene TRBJ2-7; D not resolved. Deletions cut 2 bases from V and 7 bases from J, with 15 bases between. This CDR3 is 14 amino acids long. Germline CDR1 SGHAT, CDR2 FQNNGV. Here the CDR3 DNA reads TGTGCCAGCAGCTTACTTAGCCGCCCGTGGGAGCAGTACTTC. The encoded protein is CASSLLSRPWEQYF. Together with reference TRBV11-2 and TRBJ2-7, the CDR3 gives the full variable domain: EAGVAQSPRYKIIEKRQSVAFWCNPISGHATLYWYQQILGQGPKLLIQFQNNGVVDDSQLPKDRFSAERLKGVDSTLKIQPAKLEDSAVYLCASSLLSRPWEQYFGPGTRLTVT.

This clone was counted a single time. V usage is TRBV10-3 and J usage is TRBJ2-6, with D perhaps TRBD2 (5 bases). V lost 4 bases and J lost 0, with 7 bases in between. The CDR3 consists of 15 residues. The germline CDR1 and CDR2 sequences are ENHRY and SYGVKD. CDR3 DNA sequence: TGTGCCATCAGTGGAGGAGGCTCTGGGGCCAACGTCCTGACTTTC. It yields the protein CAISGGGSGANVLTF.

This chain joins TRBV15 and TRBJ2-1, with 8 bases fitting TRBD2. The CDR3 runs to 17 residues. Germline V gene sequence: CDR1 LNHNV, CDR2 YYDKDF (reference sequence). J was trimmed by 0 bases and V by 9 bases; bases with no gene match: 13. The CDR3, as DNA: TGTGCCACTTCCGGGACTAGTGATCCCAACTCCTACAATGAGCAGTTCTTC. Protein: CATSGTSDPNSYNEQFF.

This clone was counted many times. The chain joins TRBV4-2 to TRBJ1-5; TRBD1 aligns across 7 bases. Unmatched junction bases numbered 6, after V lost 0 bases and J lost 7 bases. Germline CDR1 is LGHNA and CDR2 is YNFKEQ. The CDR3 sequence is 15 residues long. The CDR3 DNA reads as TGTGCCAGCAGCCAAGATGAGGGGGCTTCGCAGCCCCAGCATTTT. As protein: CASSQDEGASQPQHF.

This chain joins TRBV5-1 and TRBJ2-6; 9 bases agree with TRBD1. This CDR3 has 18 amino acids. Germline loops: CDR1 SGHRS, CDR2 YFSETQ. J was trimmed by 0 bases and V by 1 base; bases with no gene match: 5. The CDR3 DNA reads as TGCGCCAGCAGCTTGTGGGACAGGGTGAGCTCTGGGGCCAACGTCCTGACTTTC. Translation: CASSLWDRVSSGANVLTF. The full variable domain, with the rest looked up from reference TRBV5-1 and TRBJ2-6, is KAGVTQTPRYLIKTRGQQVTLSCSPISGHRSVSWYQQTPGQGLQFLFEYFSETQRNKGNFPGRFSGRQFSNSRSEMNVSTLELGDSALYLCASSLWDRVSSGANVLTFGAGSRLTVL.

The chain recombines TRBV7-9 with TRBJ2-5, with TRBD2 identical over 7 bases. The CDR3 totals 15 residues. With 5 bases clipped from V and 0 bases from J, the junction kept 6 bases outside the gene matches. From germline, CDR1 is SEHNR and CDR2 FQNEAQ (reference sequence). The CDR3 region is CASSPSGTNQETQYF. CDR3 nucleotide sequence: TGTGCCAGCAGCCCATCGGGGACTAACCAAGAGACCCAGTACTTC.

The chain's CDR3 is CSVEGLLGTGVSSSYNEQFF. The CDR3 DNA follows: TGCAGCGTTGAAGGCTTGTTAGGGACAGGGGTTTCGAGCTCCTACAATGAGCAGTTCTTC. The gene calls are TRBV29-1 and TRBJ2-1, with 10 positions matching TRBD1. This CDR3 has 20 residues. Germline V lookup: CDR1 SQVTM, CDR2 ANQGSEA. V shed 1 base and J 0 bases; nucleotides not matched to a gene: 15.

The V call is TRBV6-5, the J call TRBJ2-7; weak D call: TRBD2 (5 bases). V lost 0 bases and J 0 bases, leaving 9 bases between the germline ends. There are 15 residues in the CDR3. Germline lookup yields CDR1 MNHEY and CDR2 SVGAGI. CDR3: CASSYSRVSSYEQYF. CDR3 coding DNA: TGTGCCAGCAGTTACTCGAGGGTGAGCTCCTACGAGCAGTACTTC.

This sequence joins TRBV28 and TRBJ1-2, with 9 bases aligning to TRBD1. The junction had 6 bases not matched to a gene; V was cut back by 3 bases and J by 4 bases. Germline CDR1 MDHEN, CDR2 SYDVKM. The length of the CDR3 is 15 residues. The CDR3 reads CASSFPGTGFYGYTF. The CDR3 DNA reads as TGTGCCAGCAGTTTCCCCGGGACAGGGTTCTATGGCTACACCTTC.

The chain employs TRBV5-5 and TRBJ2-7; unclear D gene. V was shortened by 0 bases and J by 6 bases, with 4 bases between the two germline ends. This CDR3 is 11 amino acids long. Germline V gene data show CDR1 as SGHKS and CDR2 as YYEKEE (reference sequence). CDR3 sequence (DNA): TGTGCCAGCAGCTTGGCAGGCGAGCAGTACTTC. The encoded protein is CASSLAGEQYF.

V usage is TRBV2 and J usage is TRBJ1-1, with D possibly being TRBD1 (6 bases). Trimming shortened V by 3 bases and J by 4 bases, and 12 bases separated the two germline ends. Germline values: CDR1 SNHLY, CDR2 FYNNEI. This CDR3 has 14 amino acids. The CDR3 loop reads CASSDSTGPTEAFF. The CDR3 DNA reads TGTGCCAGCAGTGACTCGACAGGCCCCACTGAAGCTTTCTTT.

V gene TRBV12-5 combines with J gene TRBJ1-2; D possibly corresponds to TRBD1 (5 bases). V lost 0 bases, J lost 4 bases, and 9 bases lay in between. The CDR3 has 14 amino acids. CDR1 and CDR2 (germline): LGHNT, FRNRAP. The CDR3 sequence: CASGLVQVSYGYTF. The CDR3 DNA follows: TGTGCTAGTGGTTTGGTACAGGTTAGCTATGGCTACACCTTC. Full variable domain (remainder filled in from reference TRBV12-5 and TRBJ1-2): DARVTQTPRHKVTEMGQEVTMRCQPILGHNTVFWYRQTMMQGLELLAYFRNRAPLDDSGMPKDRFSAEMPDATLATLKIQPSEPRDSAVYFCASGLVQVSYGYTFGSGTRLTVV.

This chain joins TRBV30 and TRBJ2-1, with 8 bases matching TRBD1. V was clipped by 7 bases and J by 0 bases; unmatched bases: 11. The CDR3 covers 16 residues. Germline CDR1 and CDR2: GTSNPN and SVGIG (reference sequence). The CDR3 nucleotides are TGTGCCTCAACCTTACAGGGGGGAAGCTCCTACAATGAGCAGTTCTTC. Encoded protein: CASTLQGGSSYNEQFF.

J is TRBJ2-1 and V is TRBV6-4, with 10 bases that match TRBD2. From germline, CDR1 is MRHNA and CDR2 SNTAGT. J gave up 7 bases and V 5 bases, and 11 bases lay outside the gene matches. CDR3 length: 16 amino acids. The CDR3 here is CASSPEGAGGFNEQFF. As DNA, the CDR3 is TGTGCCAGCAGTCCCGAAGGAGCGGGAGGGTTTAATGAGCAGTTCTTC.

The chain has TRBV4-3 and TRBJ1-5; TRBD1 is a possible D gene (5 bases). Deletions cut 0 bases from V and 4 bases from J, with 10 bases between. Germline V gene sequence: CDR1 LGHNA, CDR2 YSLEER. The CDR3 sequence is 15 residues long. The CDR3 bases are TGCGCCAGCAGCCAAGAAGCAGGGTGGAATCAGCCCCAGCATTTT. Translated: CASSQEAGWNQPQHF.

The chain recombines TRBV5-5 with TRBJ2-7; TRBD2 agrees at 9 bases. V gave up 1 base and J gave up 4 bases; unmatched junction bases: 9. From germline, CDR1 is SGHKS and CDR2 YYEKEE (reference sequence). The CDR3 has 16 residues. CDR3 DNA sequence: TGTGCCAGCAGCTTGAGTAGCGGGAGAAGTATGTACGAGCAGTACTTC. Translated: CASSLSSGRSMYEQYF. Supplemented by reference TRBV5-5 and TRBJ2-7, the full variable domain reads DAGVTQSPTHLIKTRGQQVTLRCSPISGHKSVSWYQQVLGQGPQFIFQYYEKEERGRGNFPDRFSARQFPNYSSELNVNALLLGDSALYLCASSLSSGRSMYEQYFGPGTRLTVT.

The chain joins TRBV11-2 to TRBJ1-4, with TRBD1 as a possible D gene (5 bases). The CDR3 contains 15 residues. V gave up 5 bases and J gave up 6 bases, with 16 bases separating them. Germline values: CDR1 SGHAT, CDR2 FQNNGV. The CDR3 region has the DNA TGTGCCAGCAGCAAAGCGGGGGACGGATATGAAAAACTGTTTTTT. As protein: CASSKAGDGYEKLFF.

J is TRBJ1-2 and V is TRBV19; tentative D call: TRBD1 (6 bases). Germline V gene sequence: CDR1 LNHDA, CDR2 SQIVND (reference sequence). This CDR3 has 11 residues. Trimming stripped 9 bases from V and 2 bases from J, with 7 bases between. The CDR3 coding sequence is TGTGCCAGCGGACAGAACTATGGCTACACCTTC. As protein: CASGQNYGYTF.

The gene calls are TRBV5-1 and TRBJ1-4; 7 nucleotides match TRBD1. V shed 5 bases and J 7 bases; nucleotides not matched to a gene: 8. The CDR3 has 14 residues. CDR1 and CDR2 from the germline V gene are SGHRS and YFSETQ. CDR3 amino acids: CASRWTGTGEKLFF. In DNA form, the CDR3 reads TGCGCCAGCAGATGGACAGGTACGGGTGAAAAACTGTTTTTT.

This clone was seen a handful of times. The chain links TRBV19 to TRBJ1-3; perhaps TRBD1 as D (6 bases). This CDR3 contains 14 residues. The germline V gene encodes CDR1 LNHDA and CDR2 SQIVND (reference sequence). Trimming left V 1 base short and J 2 bases short, with 6 bases between. DNA for the CDR3: TGTGCCAGTAGTATAGGGACAGCTGGAAACACCATATATTTT. Translating gives CASSIGTAGNTIYF.

About this clone: A junction end diverges from the germline sequence, so it may reflect a read error. The chain employs TRBV19 and TRBJ2-1, with D possibly matching TRBD2 (6 bases). CDR1 and CDR2 (germline): LNHDA, SQIVND (reference sequence). The CDR3 runs to 13 residues. Here the CDR3 reads CVSSPAGHNEQFF. CDR3 DNA sequence: TGTGTCAGTAGTCCGGCGGGACACAATGAGCAGTTCTTC.